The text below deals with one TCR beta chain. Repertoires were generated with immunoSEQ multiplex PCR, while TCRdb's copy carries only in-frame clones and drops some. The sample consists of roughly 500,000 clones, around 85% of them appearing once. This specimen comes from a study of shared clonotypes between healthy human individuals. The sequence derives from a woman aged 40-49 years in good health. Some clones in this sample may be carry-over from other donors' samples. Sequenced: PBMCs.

The CDR3 DNA follows: TGTGCCAGCAGCTTATTCGGGGGGGACTCTGGAAACACCATATATTTT. Its translation: CASSLFGGDSGNTIYF. The V gene is TRBV7-6, the J gene TRBJ1-3; possible D gene TRBD1, 5 bases. CDR1 and CDR2 from the germline V gene are SGHVS and FNYEAQ. The CDR3 has 16 amino acids. Trimming took 2 bases from V and 0 from J, leaving 11 bases between them.